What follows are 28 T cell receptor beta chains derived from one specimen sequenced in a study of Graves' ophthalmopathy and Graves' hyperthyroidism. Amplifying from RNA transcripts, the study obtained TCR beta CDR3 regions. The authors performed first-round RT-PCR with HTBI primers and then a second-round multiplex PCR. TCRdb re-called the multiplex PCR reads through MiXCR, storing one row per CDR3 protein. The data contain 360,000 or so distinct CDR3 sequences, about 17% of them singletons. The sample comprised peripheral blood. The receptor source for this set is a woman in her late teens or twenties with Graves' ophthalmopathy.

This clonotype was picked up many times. DNA of the CDR3: TGTGCCAGCAGCTTAGATGGCGCCCGAGCTTTCTTT. Amino acids: CASSLDGARAFF. This chain joins TRBV11-2 and TRBJ1-1; no clear D gene. Germline V gives CDR1 SGHAT, CDR2 FQNNGV. There are 12 residues in the CDR3. V lost 0 bases, J lost 10 bases, and 9 bases lay in between.

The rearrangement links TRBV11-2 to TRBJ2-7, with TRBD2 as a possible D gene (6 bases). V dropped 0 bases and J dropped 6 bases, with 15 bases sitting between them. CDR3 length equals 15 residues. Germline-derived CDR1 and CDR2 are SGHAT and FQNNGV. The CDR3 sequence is CASSLDRGRDSEQYF. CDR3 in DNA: TGTGCCAGCAGCTTAGATAGGGGCCGGGACTCCGAGCAGTACTTC.

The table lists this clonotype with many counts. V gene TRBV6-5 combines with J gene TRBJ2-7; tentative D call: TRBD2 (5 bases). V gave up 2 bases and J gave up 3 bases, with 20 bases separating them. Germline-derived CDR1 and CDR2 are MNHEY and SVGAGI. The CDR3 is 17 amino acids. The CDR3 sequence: CASSYSGGLVRVYEQYF. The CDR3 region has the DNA TGTGCCAGCAGTTACAGCGGTGGACTTGTGAGGGTCTACGAGCAGTACTTC.

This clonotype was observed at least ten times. The CDR3: CASTWSLSYEQYF. The DNA for the CDR3 is TGTGCCAGCACTTGGAGCCTTTCCTACGAGCAGTACTTC. The rearrangement links TRBV6-5 to TRBJ2-7; D remains ambiguous. V shed 7 bases and J shed 1 base, with 11 bases lying between them. The germline V gene encodes CDR1 MNHEY and CDR2 SVGAGI. The CDR3 spans 13 residues.

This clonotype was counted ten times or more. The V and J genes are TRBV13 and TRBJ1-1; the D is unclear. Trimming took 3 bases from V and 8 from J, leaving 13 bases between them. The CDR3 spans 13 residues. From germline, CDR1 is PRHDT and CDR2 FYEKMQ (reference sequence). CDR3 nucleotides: TGTGCCAGCAGCTTCCTGTCAGGTGGAGAAGCTTTCTTT. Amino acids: CASSFLSGGEAFF. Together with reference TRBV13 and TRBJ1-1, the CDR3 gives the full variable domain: AAGVIQSPRHLIKEKRETATLKCYPIPRHDTVYWYQQGPGQDPQFLISFYEKMQSDKGSIPDRFSAQQFSDYHSELNMSSLELGDSALYFCASSFLSGGEAFFGQGTRLTVV.

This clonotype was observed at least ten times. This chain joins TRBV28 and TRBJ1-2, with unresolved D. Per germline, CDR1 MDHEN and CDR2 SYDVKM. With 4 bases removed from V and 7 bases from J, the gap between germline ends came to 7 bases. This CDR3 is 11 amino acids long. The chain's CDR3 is CASSSVGGYTF. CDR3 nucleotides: TGTGCCAGCAGTTCTGTGGGTGGCTACACCTTC.

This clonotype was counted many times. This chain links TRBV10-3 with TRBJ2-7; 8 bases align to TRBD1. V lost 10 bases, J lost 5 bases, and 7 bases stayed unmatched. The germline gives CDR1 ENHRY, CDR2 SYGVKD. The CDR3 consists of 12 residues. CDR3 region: CATGQGGDEQYF. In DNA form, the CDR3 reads TGTGCCACCGGACAGGGTGGGGACGAGCAGTACTTC.

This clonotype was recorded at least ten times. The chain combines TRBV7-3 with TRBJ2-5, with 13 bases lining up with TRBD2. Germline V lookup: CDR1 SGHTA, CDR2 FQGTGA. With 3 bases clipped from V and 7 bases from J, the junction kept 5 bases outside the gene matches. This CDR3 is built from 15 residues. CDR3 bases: TGTGCCAGCAGCTTGGGACTAGCGGGATCAGGGACCCAGTACTTC. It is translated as CASSLGLAGSGTQYF.

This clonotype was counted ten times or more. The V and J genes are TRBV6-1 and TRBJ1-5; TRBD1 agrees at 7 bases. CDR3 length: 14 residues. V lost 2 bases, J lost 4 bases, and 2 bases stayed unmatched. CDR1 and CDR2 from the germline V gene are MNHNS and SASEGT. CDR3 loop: CASSENRGNQPQHF. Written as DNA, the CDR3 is TGTGCCAGCAGTGAAAACAGGGGAAATCAGCCCCAGCATTTT.

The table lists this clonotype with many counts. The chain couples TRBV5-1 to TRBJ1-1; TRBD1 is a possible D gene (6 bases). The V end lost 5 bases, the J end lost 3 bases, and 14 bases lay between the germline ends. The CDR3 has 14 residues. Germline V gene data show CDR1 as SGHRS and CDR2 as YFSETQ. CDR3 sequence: CASRFRRGDTEAFF. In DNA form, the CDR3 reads TGCGCCAGCAGGTTTCGCAGGGGAGACACTGAAGCTTTCTTT. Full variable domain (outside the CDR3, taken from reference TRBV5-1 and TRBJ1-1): KAGVTQTPRYLIKTRGQQVTLSCSPISGHRSVSWYQQTPGQGLQFLFEYFSETQRNKGNFPGRFSGRQFSNSRSEMNVSTLELGDSALYLCASRFRRGDTEAFFGQGTRLTVV.

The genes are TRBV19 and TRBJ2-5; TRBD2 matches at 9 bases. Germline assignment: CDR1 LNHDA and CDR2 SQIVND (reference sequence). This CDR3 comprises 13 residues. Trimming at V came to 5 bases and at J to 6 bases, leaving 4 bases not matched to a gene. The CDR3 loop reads CASSFGLAKTQYF. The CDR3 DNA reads TGTGCCAGTAGTTTTGGACTAGCGAAGACCCAGTACTTC.

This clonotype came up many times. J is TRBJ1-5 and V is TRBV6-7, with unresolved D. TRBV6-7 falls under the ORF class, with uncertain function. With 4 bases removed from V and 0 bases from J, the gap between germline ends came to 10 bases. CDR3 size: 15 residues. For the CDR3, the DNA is TGTGCCAGCAGTTGCGCGACTGATAGCAATCAGCCCCAGCATTTT. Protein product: CASSCATDSNQPQHF.

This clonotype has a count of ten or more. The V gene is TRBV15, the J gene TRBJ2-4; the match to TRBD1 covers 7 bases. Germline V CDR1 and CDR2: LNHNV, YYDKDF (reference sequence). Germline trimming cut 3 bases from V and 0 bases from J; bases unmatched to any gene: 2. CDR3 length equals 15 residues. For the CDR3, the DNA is TGTGCCACCAGCAGCGGACAGGCAGCCAAAAACATTCAGTACTTC. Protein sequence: CATSSGQAAKNIQYF.

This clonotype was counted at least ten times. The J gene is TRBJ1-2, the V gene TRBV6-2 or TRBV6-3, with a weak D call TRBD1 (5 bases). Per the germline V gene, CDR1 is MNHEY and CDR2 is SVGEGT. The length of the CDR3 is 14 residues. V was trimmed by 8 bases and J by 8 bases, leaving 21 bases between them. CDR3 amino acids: CASALAGPRKGYTF. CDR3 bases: TGTGCCAGCGCTCTCGCGGGGCCACGAAAAGGCTACACCTTC.

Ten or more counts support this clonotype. CDR3 in amino acids: CASNPTAGLNTEAFF. The CDR3, as DNA: TGTGCCAGCAACCCGACTGCAGGTCTGAACACTGAAGCTTTCTTT. The V and J genes are TRBV6-1 and TRBJ1-1; D is ambiguous. The germline CDR1 and CDR2 sequences are MNHNS and SASEGT. CDR3 length equals 15 residues. V lost 7 bases and J lost 0, with 15 bases in between.

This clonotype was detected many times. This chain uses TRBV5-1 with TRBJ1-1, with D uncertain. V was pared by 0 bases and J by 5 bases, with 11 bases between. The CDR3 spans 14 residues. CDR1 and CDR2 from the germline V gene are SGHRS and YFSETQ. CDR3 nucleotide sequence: TGCGCCAGCAGCTTGGTTGGGAGTGAGACTGAAGCTTTCTTT. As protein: CASSLVGSETEAFF.

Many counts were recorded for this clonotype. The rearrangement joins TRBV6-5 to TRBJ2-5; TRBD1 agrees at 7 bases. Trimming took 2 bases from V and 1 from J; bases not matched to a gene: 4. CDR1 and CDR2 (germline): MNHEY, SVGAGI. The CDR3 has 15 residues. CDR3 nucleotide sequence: TGTGCCAGCAGTTACGCACACAGGGGCCAAGAGACCCAGTACTTC. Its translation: CASSYAHRGQETQYF.

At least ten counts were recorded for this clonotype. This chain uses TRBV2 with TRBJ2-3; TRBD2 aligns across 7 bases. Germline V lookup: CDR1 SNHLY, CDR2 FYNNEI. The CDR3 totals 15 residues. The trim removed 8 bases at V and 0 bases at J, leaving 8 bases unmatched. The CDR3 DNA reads TGTGCCAGCTCGCGGGAGACACCTAGCACAGATACGCAGTATTTT. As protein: CASSRETPSTDTQYF.

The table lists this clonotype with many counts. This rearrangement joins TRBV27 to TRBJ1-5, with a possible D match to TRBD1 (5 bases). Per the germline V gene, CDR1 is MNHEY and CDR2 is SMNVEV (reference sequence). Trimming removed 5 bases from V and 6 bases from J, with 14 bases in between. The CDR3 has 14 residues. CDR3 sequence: CASSPDTPGQPQHF. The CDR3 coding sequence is TGTGCCAGCAGTCCGGACACCCCGGGTCAGCCCCAGCATTTT.

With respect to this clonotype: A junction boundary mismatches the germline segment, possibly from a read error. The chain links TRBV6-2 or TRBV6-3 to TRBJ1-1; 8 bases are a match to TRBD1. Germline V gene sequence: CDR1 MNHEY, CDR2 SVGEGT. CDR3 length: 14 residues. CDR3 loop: CASSPHRGNAEAFF. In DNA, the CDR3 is TGTGCCAGCAGTCCCCACAGGGGGAACGCTGAAGCTTTCTTT.

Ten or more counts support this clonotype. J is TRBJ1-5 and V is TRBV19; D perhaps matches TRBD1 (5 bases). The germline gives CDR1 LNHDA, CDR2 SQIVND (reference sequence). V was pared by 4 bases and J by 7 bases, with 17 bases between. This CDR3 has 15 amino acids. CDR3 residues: CASSTGATLGQPQHF. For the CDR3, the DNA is TGTGCCAGTAGTACCGGGGCCACACTGGGGCAGCCCCAGCATTTT.

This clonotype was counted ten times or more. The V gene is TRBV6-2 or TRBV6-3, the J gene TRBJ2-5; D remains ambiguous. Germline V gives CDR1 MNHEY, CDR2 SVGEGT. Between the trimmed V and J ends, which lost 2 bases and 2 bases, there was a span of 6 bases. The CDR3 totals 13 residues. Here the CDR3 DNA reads TGTGCCAGCAGTTACAATGGTCAAGAGACCCAGTACTTC. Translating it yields CASSYNGQETQYF.

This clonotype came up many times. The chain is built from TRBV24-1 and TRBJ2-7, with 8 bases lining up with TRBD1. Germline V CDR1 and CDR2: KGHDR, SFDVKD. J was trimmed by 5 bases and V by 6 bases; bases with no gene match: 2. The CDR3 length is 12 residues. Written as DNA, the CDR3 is TGTGCCACCAGTTTACAGGGGGACGAGCAGTACTTC. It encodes CATSLQGDEQYF.

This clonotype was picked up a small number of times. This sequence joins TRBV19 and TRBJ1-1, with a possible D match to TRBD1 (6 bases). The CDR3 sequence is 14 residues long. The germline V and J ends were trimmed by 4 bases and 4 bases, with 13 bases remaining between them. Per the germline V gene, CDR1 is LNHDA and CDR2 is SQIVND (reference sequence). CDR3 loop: CASSNGQSITEAFF. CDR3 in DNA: TGTGCCAGTAGTAACGGACAGTCGATCACTGAAGCTTTCTTT.

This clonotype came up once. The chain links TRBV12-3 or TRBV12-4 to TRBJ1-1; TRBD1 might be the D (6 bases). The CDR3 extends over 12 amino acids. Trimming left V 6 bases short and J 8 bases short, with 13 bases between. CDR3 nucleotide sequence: TGTGCCAGCAGCAGTGACAGGCAGGAAGCTTTCTTT. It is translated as CASSSDRQEAFF.

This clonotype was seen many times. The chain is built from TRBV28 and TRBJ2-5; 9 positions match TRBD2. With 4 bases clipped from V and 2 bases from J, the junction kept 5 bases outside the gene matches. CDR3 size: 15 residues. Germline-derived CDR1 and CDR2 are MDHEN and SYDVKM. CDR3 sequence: CASSYLAGSQETQYF. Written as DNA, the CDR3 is TGTGCCAGCAGTTACCTAGCGGGGAGTCAAGAGACCCAGTACTTC.

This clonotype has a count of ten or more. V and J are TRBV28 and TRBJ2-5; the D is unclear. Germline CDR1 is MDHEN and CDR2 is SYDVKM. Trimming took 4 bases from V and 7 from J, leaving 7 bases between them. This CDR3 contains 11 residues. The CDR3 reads CASSWGGTQYF. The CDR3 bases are TGTGCCAGCAGTTGGGGTGGGACCCAGTACTTC.

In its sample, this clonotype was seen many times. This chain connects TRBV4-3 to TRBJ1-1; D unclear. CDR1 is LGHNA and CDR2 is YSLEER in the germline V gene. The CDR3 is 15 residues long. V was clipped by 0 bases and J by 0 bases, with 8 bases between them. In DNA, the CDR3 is TGCGCCAGCAGCCAAGATGTGGGATTGAACACTGAAGCTTTCTTT. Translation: CASSQDVGLNTEAFF.